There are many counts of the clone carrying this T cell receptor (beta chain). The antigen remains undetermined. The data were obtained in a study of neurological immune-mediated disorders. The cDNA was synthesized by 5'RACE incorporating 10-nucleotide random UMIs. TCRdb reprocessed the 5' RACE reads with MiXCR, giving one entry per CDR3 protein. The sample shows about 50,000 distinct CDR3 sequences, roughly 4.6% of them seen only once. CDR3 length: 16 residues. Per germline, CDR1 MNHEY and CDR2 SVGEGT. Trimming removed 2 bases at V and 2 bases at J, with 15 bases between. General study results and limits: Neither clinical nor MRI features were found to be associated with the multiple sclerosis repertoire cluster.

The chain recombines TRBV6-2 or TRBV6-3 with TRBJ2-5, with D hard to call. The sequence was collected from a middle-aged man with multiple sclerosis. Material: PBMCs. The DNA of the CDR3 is TGTGCCAGCAGTTACCTAGGCGGTCTATTACAAGAGACCCAGTACTTC. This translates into CASSYLGGLLQETQYF.